These T cell receptor beta chains were read from a single sample in a study of T cell responses to AZD1222 COVID-19 vaccine. Data came from immunoSEQ multiplex PCR; TCRdb stores just in-frame clones and leaves some out. The table includes some 120,000 clones, approximately 94% detected once. Here the sequenced sample was peripheral blood, taken on day 0 of AZD1222 vaccination. The source of these receptors is an adult in good health. Both conserved end residues are trimmed from each CDR3.

CDR3aa	j_gene	v_gene
ASSFGRNQPQH	TRBJ1-5	TRBV13
ASSKTGMKTEAF	TRBJ1-1	TRBV28
ASSQTGTGGYEQY	TRBJ2-7	TRBV3-1/TRBV3-2
ATSRPMGQGDGYT	TRBJ1-2	TRBV15
ASRADYGYT	TRBJ1-2	TRBV2
ASSPIAGSYEQY	TRBJ2-7	TRBV18
ASRSDRVNTEAF	TRBJ1-1	TRBV5-1
ASSLAGRYNEQF	TRBJ2-1	TRBV6-5
ASSLGPDQPQH	TRBJ1-5	TRBV7-2
ASSLTGIEEKLF	TRBJ1-4	TRBV5-1